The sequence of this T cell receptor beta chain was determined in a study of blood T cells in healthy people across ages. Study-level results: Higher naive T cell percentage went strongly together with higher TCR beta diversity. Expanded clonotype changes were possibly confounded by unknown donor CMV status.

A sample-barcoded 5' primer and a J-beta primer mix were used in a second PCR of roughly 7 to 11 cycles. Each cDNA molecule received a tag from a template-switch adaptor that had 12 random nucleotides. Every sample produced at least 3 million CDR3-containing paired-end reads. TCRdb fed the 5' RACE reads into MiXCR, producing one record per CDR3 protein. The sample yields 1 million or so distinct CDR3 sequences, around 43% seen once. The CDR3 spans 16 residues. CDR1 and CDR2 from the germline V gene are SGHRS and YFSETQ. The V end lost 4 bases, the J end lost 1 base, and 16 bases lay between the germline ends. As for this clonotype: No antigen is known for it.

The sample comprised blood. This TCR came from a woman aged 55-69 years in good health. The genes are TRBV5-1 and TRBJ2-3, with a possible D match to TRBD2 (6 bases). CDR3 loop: CASSPGLTTGTDTQYF. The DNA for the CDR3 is TGCGCCAGCAGCCCCGGACTAACCACGGGCACAGATACGCAGTATTTT.